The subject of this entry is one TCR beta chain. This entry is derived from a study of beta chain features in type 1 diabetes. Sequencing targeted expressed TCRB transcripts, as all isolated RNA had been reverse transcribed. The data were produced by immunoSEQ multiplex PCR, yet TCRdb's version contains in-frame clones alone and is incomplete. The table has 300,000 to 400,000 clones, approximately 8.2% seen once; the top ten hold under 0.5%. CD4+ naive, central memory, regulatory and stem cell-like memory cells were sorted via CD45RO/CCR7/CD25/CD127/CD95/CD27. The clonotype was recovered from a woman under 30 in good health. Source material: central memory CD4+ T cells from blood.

The CDR3 region has the DNA TGTGCCAGCAGCCCGGGACAGGGGGTCTCTGGGGCCAACGTCCTGACTTTC. Translated: CASSPGQGVSGANVLTF. This sequence joins TRBV5-6 and TRBJ2-6; TRBD1 agrees at 11 bases. The CDR3 covers 17 residues. Losses at the gene ends were 4 bases for V and 0 bases for J; bases not matched to a gene: 3. The V gene's germline CDR1 is SGHDT and CDR2 YYEEEE.